The 5 T cell receptor beta chains below all came from one sample that was sequenced in a study of low-dose radiotherapy and immunotherapy resistance in tumors. TCR amplification involved about 18 PCR cycles with a constant-region primer and V-primer adapter. Each CDR3 protein gets one entry after TCRdb re-called the reads with MiXCR. In the table there are roughly 48,000 distinct CDR3 sequences, 33% of which are singletons. Noted time point: after trial treatment. Stated treatment: LDRT plus nivolumab, ipilimumab, low-dose cyclophosphamide and aspirin (RACIN trial). The material was PBMCs, obtained after low-dose radiotherapy plus immunotherapy. Every receptor here comes from a male donor with rectosigmoid adenocarcinoma.

Ten or more counts support this clonotype. The V call is TRBV7-9, the J call TRBJ1-2, with D tentatively TRBD1 (5 bases). The CDR3 runs to 17 residues. CDR1 is SEHNR and CDR2 is FQNEAQ in the germline V gene (reference sequence). Trimming removed 1 base at V and 1 base at J, with 16 bases between. The CDR3 loop is CASSLGSGTDFNYGYTF. The DNA of the CDR3 is TGTGCCAGCAGCTTAGGGTCCGGGACCGACTTTAACTATGGCTACACCTTC.

The chain has TRBV28 and TRBJ1-6; 9 positions match TRBD1. CDR1 and CDR2 from the germline V gene are MDHEN and SYDVKM. The CDR3 loop spans 15 amino acids. After removal of 5 bases from V and 8 bases from J, the junction contained 7 bases not matched to a gene. The CDR3 DNA sequence: TGTGCCAGCAGTCACGGGACAGGGATTGATTCACCCCTCCACTTT. This translates into CASSHGTGIDSPLHF.

This clonotype has a count of ten or more. The chain is built from TRBV10-3 and TRBJ1-1; the D gene is possibly TRBD1 (5 bases). The V end was cut by 0 bases, the J end by 10 bases, with 12 bases between. The CDR3 consists of 13 residues. Germline V gives CDR1 ENHRY, CDR2 SYGVKD. CDR3: CAISESAGRVAFF. DNA for the CDR3: TGTGCCATCAGTGAGTCGGCGGGGCGGGTAGCTTTCTTT.

A few counts support this clonotype. The genes are TRBV6-1 and TRBJ1-2; D unresolved. CDR1 is MNHNS, CDR2 SASEGT, per germline. The ends were cut back, 0 bases at V and 2 bases at J, with 7 bases in the middle. The CDR3 length is 14 residues. CDR3 in amino acids: CASSEAHGNYGYTF. The CDR3 bases are TGTGCCAGCAGTGAAGCACACGGAAACTATGGCTACACCTTC.

On this clonotype itself: This likely reflects a read error, since a far larger clone is one base away. V usage is TRBV4-3 and J usage is TRBJ2-1; the D gene is possibly TRBD1 (5 bases). The CDR3 runs to 15 residues. Germline values: CDR1 LGHNA, CDR2 YSLEER. Trimming pared 1 base from V and 10 bases from J, leaving 17 bases between. CDR3 protein: CASSQVVGAGFEQFF. The DNA for the CDR3 is TGCGCCAGCAGCCAAGTGGTAGGGGCCGGGTTCGAGCAGTTCTTC.